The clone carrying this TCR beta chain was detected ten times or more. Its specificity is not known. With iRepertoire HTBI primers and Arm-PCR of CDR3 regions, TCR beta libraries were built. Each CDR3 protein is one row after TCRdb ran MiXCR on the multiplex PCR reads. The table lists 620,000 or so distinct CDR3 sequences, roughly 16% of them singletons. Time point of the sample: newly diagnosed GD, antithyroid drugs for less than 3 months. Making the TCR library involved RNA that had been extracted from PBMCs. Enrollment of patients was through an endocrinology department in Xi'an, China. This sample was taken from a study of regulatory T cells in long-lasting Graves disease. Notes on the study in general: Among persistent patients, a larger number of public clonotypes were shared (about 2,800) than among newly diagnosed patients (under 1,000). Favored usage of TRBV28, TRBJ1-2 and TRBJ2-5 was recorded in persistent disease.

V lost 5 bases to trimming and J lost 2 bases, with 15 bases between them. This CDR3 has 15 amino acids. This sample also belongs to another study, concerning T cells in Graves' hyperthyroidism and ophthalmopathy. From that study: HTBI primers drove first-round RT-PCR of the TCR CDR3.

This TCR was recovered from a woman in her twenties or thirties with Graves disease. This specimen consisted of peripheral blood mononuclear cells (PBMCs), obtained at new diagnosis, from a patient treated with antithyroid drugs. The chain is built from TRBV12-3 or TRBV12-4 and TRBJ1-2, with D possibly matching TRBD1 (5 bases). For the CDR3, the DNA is TGTGCCAGCAGTACCGGAGGGGCGTTCAACTATGGCTACACCTTC. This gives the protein CASSTGGAFNYGYTF.